Sequencing of this T cell receptor beta chain was carried out in a study of blood T cell repertoires in COVID-19. Study-wide context: Acute-phase and convalescent COVID-19 samples originated in the United States, Italy and Spain. Sample material is recorded as cDNA or gDNA derived from T cells, B-cell-depleted T cells, or PBMCs.

This clone showed up just a few times. This CDR3 is built from 16 residues. The V and J ends lost 0 bases and 6 bases, in that order; junction bases with no gene match: 5. Germline V gene sequence: CDR1 SQVTM, CDR2 ANQGSEA. In the original workflow: Counts of nucleated cells, estimated from reference gene primer amplification, were obtained. Profiled with immunoSEQ multiplex PCR; TCRdb holds only in-frame clones, not every one. The DNA gave D and trimming, while V, J and clone size come from that table. The sample consists of roughly 76,000 clones, roughly 80% of them appearing once. The receptor comes from a woman in her seventies with acute or convalescent COVID-19. The chain is built from TRBV29-1 and TRBJ2-2; 12 bases are a match to TRBD1. The sequencing input was peripheral blood. The CDR3 loop is CSVEDPGQGAPGELFF. CDR3 in DNA: TGCAGCGTTGAAGACCCGGGACAGGGGGCCCCCGGGGAGCTGTTTTTT.